This T cell receptor beta chain was obtained from a study of early T cells in non-severe SARS-CoV-2 infection. About the research overall: Sequencing input comprised bulk RNA from unsorted whole blood; chain pairing was not available.

The CDR3 loop spans 15 amino acids. Trimming took 2 bases from V and 1 from J, leaving 11 bases between them. Germline-derived CDR1 and CDR2 are MDHEN and SYDVKM. Attached unique molecular identifiers marked individual cDNA molecules. TCRdb analysed the 5' RACE reads with MiXCR anew, one entry per CDR3 protein. The profile shows over 85,000 distinct CDR3 sequences, about an eighth of them singletons. Study-level results: Private and CD4 specificities were missed by VDJdb matching, which favored anti-spike CD8 responses.

This clonotype has just a few counts. Its antigen is currently unknown. The origin of this receptor is an adult who was a healthcare worker with PCR-confirmed SARS-CoV-2 infection or an uninfected control (not recorded which). V usage is TRBV28 and J usage is TRBJ1-1; D not resolved. The sample consisted of whole blood. This chain's CDR3 is CASSLLSEANTEAFF. The CDR3 bases are TGTGCCAGCAGTTTACTCTCGGAAGCGAACACTGAAGCTTTCTTT. Complete variable domain (other parts from reference TRBV28 and TRBJ1-1): DVKVTQSSRYLVKRTGEKVFLECVQDMDHENMFWYRQDPGLGLRLIYFSYDVKMKEKGDIPEGYSVSREKKERFSLILESASTNQTSMYLCASSLLSEANTEAFFGQGTRLTVV.